This T cell receptor beta chain emerged from a study of T-cell reconstitution after alpha-beta-depleted transplantation in children. This CDR3 spans 12 amino acids. The germline V gene has CDR1 KGHSH and CDR2 LQKENI. V lost 5 bases, J lost 2 bases, and 7 bases lay in between. Points from the study as a whole: As was reported, about two months after transplant, alpha-beta T cells came from several hundred expanded graft clones.

This clonotype was detected many times. Its antigen is undetermined. Unique molecular identifiers were incorporated into the prepared TCRbeta library. TCRdb analysed the PCR reads with MiXCR anew, one entry per CDR3 protein. Here the sample spans around 600,000 distinct CDR3 sequences, 20% to 25% being singletons. The chain uses TRBV18 and TRBJ2-7, with unresolved D. This TCR was recovered from a boy under two years old who had a stem cell transplant for acute myeloid leukemia, so the T cells may come from the graft donor. Specimen: PBMCs, mostly from graft donor cells, collected 360 days after TCRalphabeta/CD19-depleted stem cell transplant. The CDR3 spells CASSNTTYEQYV. CDR3 nucleotides: TGTGCCAGCTCAAACACCACCTACGAGCAGTACGTC.